This record looks at one T cell receptor beta chain sequence and its context. Its antigen is currently unknown. This sample stems from a study of Tregs in tolerant kidney transplant recipients. Notes on the study in general: Changing PCR primers prevented nucleotide comparison between some patients' samples. This study did not directly address biological reproducibility. Few patients were studied, so findings need validation in larger groups.

V dropped 5 bases and J dropped 2; count of bases not matched to a gene: 9. CDR1 and CDR2 from the germline V gene are MNHNY and SVGAGI (reference sequence). The CDR3 has 15 residues. Profiling relied on immunoSEQ multiplex PCR, and the TCRdb table lists in-frame clones only, not all of them. The sample holds tens of thousands of clones, 95% to 98% seen once. Thawed PBMCs were FACS-sorted into unstimulated CD4+CD25+CD127- regulatory T cells, CD4+CD25- non-regulatory cells, CD4 and CD8 cells. This specimen was CD4+ T cells from blood, taken before the transplant. The chain has TRBV6-6 and TRBJ2-7; 7 nucleotides line up with TRBD1. The receptor was isolated from a human donor who received a combined kidney and bone marrow transplant. CDR3 nucleotide sequence: TGTGCCAGCAGTCCCCGACAGGGCGTTACCTACGAGCAGTACTTC. As protein: CASSPRQGVTYEQYF.